This is a list of T cell receptor beta chains from one sample in a study of T-cell memory formation after mild COVID-19. TCRdb ran MiXCR on the 5' RACE reads and lists one entry per CDR3 protein. The profile covers about 190,000 distinct CDR3 sequences, with about 27% appearing a single time and about 10% taken by the ten largest. Sequencing used PBMCs or a T cell subset sorted from them (not recorded which). These TCRs come from an adult woman who had mild COVID-19 (a few samples of this study predate the infection). Cell type and time point are not known. CDR3s include the opening cysteine and the closing phenylalanine or tryptophan. The D gene is left open where the match is weak. Clone sizes are given selectively: once, few, many, or a class where the clone is expanded.

>TRBJ2-1|TRBV12-3/TRBV12-4|few|-
CASTTPLRGGTYNEQFF
TGTGCCAGCACCACCCCCCTTAGGGGGGGTACCTACAATGAGCAGTTCTTC
>TRBJ1-2|TRBV12-3/TRBV12-4|-|-
CASSLGATGKAGYTF
TGTGCCAGCAGTTTGGGAGCGACAGGAAAGGCTGGCTACACCTTC
>TRBJ2-2|TRBV15|few|-
CATSRGQGWTGELFF
TGTGCCACCAGCAGAGGCCAGGGGTGGACCGGGGAGCTGTTTTTT
>TRBJ1-1|TRBV7-6|-|-
CASSSQAQNTEAFF
TGTGCCAGCAGCTCACAGGCCCAGAACACTGAAGCTTTCTTT
>TRBJ2-5|TRBV7-8|-|TRBD2
CASSLYGGAGETQYF
TGTGCCAGCAGCTTATACGGGGGGGCCGGGGAGACCCAGTACTTC
>TRBJ2-6|TRBV4-2|-|TRBD2
CASSQDSGTSISGANVLTF
TGTGCCAGCAGCCAAGATAGCGGGACTAGCATCTCTGGGGCCAACGTCCTGACTTTC
>TRBJ2-5|TRBV29-1|few|TRBD2
CSVDPGGETQYF
TGCAGCGTTGATCCGGGGGGAGAGACCCAGTACTTC
>TRBJ2-5|TRBV23-1|-|-
CASSQSTGAKETQYF
TGCGCCAGCAGTCAATCAACCGGGGCGAAAGAGACCCAGTACTTC
>TRBJ1-1|TRBV7-3|many|-
CASSLIPGEGTEAFF
TGTGCCAGCAGCTTAATTCCAGGAGAGGGCACTGAAGCTTTCTTT
>TRBJ2-7|TRBV4-3|-|-
CASSQDRPSPYEQYF
TGCGCCAGCAGCCAAGATCGTCCCAGTCCCTACGAGCAGTACTTC
>TRBJ1-4|TRBV5-1|few|-
CASSLGRQGGEKLFF
TGCGCCAGCAGCTTGGGTCGCCAGGGCGGTGAAAAACTGTTTTTT
>TRBJ2-3|TRBV29-1|few|TRBD2
CSVASGGAGRGTDTQYF
TGCAGCGTCGCGAGTGGGGGAGCGGGACGGGGCACAGATACGCAGTATTTT
>TRBJ2-5|TRBV5-1|many|TRBD2
CASSPGLAGGPEETQYF
TGCGCCAGCAGCCCGGGACTAGCGGGGGGGCCGGAGGAGACCCAGTACTTC
>TRBJ2-7|TRBV7-6|many|TRBD1
CASSAGQGIYEQYF
TGTGCCAGCAGCGCGGGACAGGGGATCTACGAGCAGTACTTC
>TRBJ1-1|TRBV6-5|-|-
CASSYRAALTEAFF
TGTGCCAGCAGTTATCGGGCCGCGCTCACTGAAGCTTTCTTT
>TRBJ2-5|TRBV7-2|-|-
CASSLVQHETQYF
TGTGCCAGCAGCTTAGTTCAGCATGAGACCCAGTACTTC
>TRBJ2-5|TRBV6-5|few|-
CASTRGRDQETQYF
TGTGCCAGCACCCGAGGGCGGGATCAAGAGACCCAGTACTTC
>TRBJ2-3|TRBV20-1|few|TRBD1
CSASGPGGRDTQYF
TGCAGTGCTAGTGGTCCAGGGGGCAGAGATACGCAGTATTTT
>TRBJ2-2|TRBV6-5|-|-
CASSYTSILNTGELFF
TGTGCCAGCAGTTACACCTCAATACTAAACACCGGGGAGCTGTTTTTT
>TRBJ2-1|TRBV9|many|TRBD2
CASSVDGWAGGYNEQFF
TGTGCCAGCAGCGTAGATGGATGGGCGGGAGGCTACAATGAGCAGTTCTTC
>TRBJ2-5|TRBV7-2|-|TRBD1
CASSSPLFPRTGGGETQYF
TGTGCCAGCAGCTCCCCTCTCTTTCCTCGGACAGGGGGCGGAGAGACCCAGTACTTC
>TRBJ2-4|TRBV7-2|-|-
CASSLLEGVNIQYF
TGTGCCAGCAGCCTGCTAGAGGGGGTAAACATTCAGTACTTC
>TRBJ2-3|TRBV2|-|-
CASSAQGGGTDTQYF
TGTGCCAGCAGCGCTCAGGGAGGTGGCACAGATACGCAGTATTTT
>TRBJ2-1|TRBV29-1|few|-
CSVVPPYNEQFF
TGCAGCGTTGTGCCGCCTTACAATGAGCAGTTCTTC
>TRBJ2-1|TRBV7-6|-|TRBD1
CASSWTGSVYNEQFF
TGTGCCAGCAGCTGGACAGGGAGTGTCTACAATGAGCAGTTCTTC
>TRBJ1-5|TRBV20-1|few|TRBD1
CSANDRVGQPQHF
TGCAGTGCTAACGACAGGGTAGGTCAGCCCCAGCATTTT
>TRBJ1-1|TRBV12-3/TRBV12-4|-|-
CATSPTPNTEAFF
TGTGCCACCAGCCCAACCCCGAACACTGAAGCTTTCTTT
>TRBJ1-1|TRBV12-3/TRBV12-4|-|TRBD1
CASISRTGSAFF
TGTGCCAGCATTTCCCGGACAGGGTCGGCTTTCTTT
>TRBJ1-6|TRBV7-6|few|TRBD1
CASRKQGSGSPLHF
TGTGCCAGCAGGAAACAGGGGTCTGGTTCACCGCTCCACTTT
>TRBJ1-1|TRBV27|few|-
CASRREGSEAFF
TGTGCCAGCCGCAGGGAGGGGTCTGAAGCTTTCTTT
>TRBJ2-7|TRBV20-1|-|-
CSARDSGVGHEQYF
TGCAGTGCTAGAGATTCGGGAGTAGGTCACGAGCAGTACTTC
>TRBJ2-3|TRBV18|-|-
CASSPPEGDTQYF
TGTGCCAGCTCACCACCAGAGGGAGATACGCAGTATTTT
>TRBJ2-1|TRBV11-1|-|TRBD2
CASSPGTSASREQFF
TGTGCCAGCAGCCCCGGGACTAGCGCGTCGCGTGAGCAGTTCTTC
>TRBJ2-2|TRBV20-1|few|TRBD1
CSATETGLGTGELFF
TGCAGTGCTACCGAGACAGGGCTGGGCACCGGGGAGCTGTTTTTT
>TRBJ1-5|TRBV20-1|-|-
CSARDPGGANQPQHF
TGCAGTGCTAGAGACCCTGGGGGGGCCAATCAGCCCCAGCATTTT
>TRBJ1-2|TRBV5-6|few|-
CASSDTGQIANYGYTF
TGTGCCAGCAGCGATACCGGACAGATAGCTAACTATGGCTACACCTTC
>TRBJ1-4|TRBV20-1|-|-
CSASSSNYKNEKLFF
TGCAGTGCTAGCTCCTCGAACTATAAAAATGAAAAACTGTTTTTT
>TRBJ2-1|TRBV25-1|-|TRBD2
CASRWAGGANEQFF
TGTGCCAGCAGGTGGGCGGGAGGTGCCAATGAGCAGTTCTTC
>TRBJ2-3|TRBV7-8|-|TRBD2
CASSLAAGGPGDTQYF
TGTGCCAGCAGCTTAGCGGCGGGAGGGCCGGGAGATACGCAGTATTTT
>TRBJ2-6|TRBV4-2|-|TRBD1
CASSLPPGQVAGANVLTF
TGTGCCAGCAGCTTACCGCCGGGACAGGTCGCTGGGGCCAACGTCCTGACTTTC
>TRBJ1-2|TRBV3-1|-|-
CASSKIGAQLGGYTF
TGTGCCAGCAGCAAGATCGGGGCACAGTTAGGTGGCTACACCTTC
>TRBJ1-1|TRBV12-3/TRBV12-4|-|TRBD1
CASSFKLFRTGDLLDTEAFF
TGTGCCAGCAGTTTTAAGTTGTTTCGGACAGGGGACCTCCTTGACACTGAAGCTTTCTTT
>TRBJ2-2|TRBV12-3/TRBV12-4|-|TRBD2
CASKLGLAGARTGELFF
TGTGCCAGCAAACTCGGGCTAGCGGGAGCTCGGACCGGGGAGCTGTTTTTT
>TRBJ2-3|TRBV28|-|-
CASSTNRAGGTDTQYF
TGTGCCAGCAGCACGAACAGGGCGGGGGGCACAGATACGCAGTATTTT
>TRBJ2-7|TRBV15|few|-
CATSREAGTYEQYF
TGTGCCACCAGCAGAGAAGCAGGGACCTACGAGCAGTACTTC
>TRBJ2-7|TRBV4-2|few|TRBD2
CASSPTPLAGVPRGSYEQYF
TGTGCCAGCAGCCCTACCCCCTTGGCGGGAGTCCCTCGGGGCTCCTACGAGCAGTACTTC
>TRBJ2-7|TRBV7-9|few|-
CASSTGLGNYEQYF
TGTGCCAGCAGCACCGGCTTAGGTAACTACGAGCAGTACTTC
>TRBJ2-2|TRBV7-9|-|-
CASSSIDQGTGELFF
TGTGCCAGCAGCTCTATCGACCAGGGCACCGGGGAGCTGTTTTTT
>TRBJ1-4|TRBV28|few|-
CASSYVAPTNEKLFF
TGTGCCAGCAGCTATGTAGCACCAACTAATGAAAAACTGTTTTTT
>TRBJ1-1|TRBV24-1|few|-
CATSEGYEGTEAFF
TGTGCCACCAGTGAGGGGTACGAGGGCACTGAAGCTTTCTTT
>TRBJ2-1|TRBV6-4|few|TRBD2
CASSHSGGAPGNEQFF
TGTGCCAGCAGCCATAGCGGGGGGGCCCCTGGGAATGAGCAGTTCTTC